Presented here are 28 T cell receptor beta chains from one specimen sequenced in a study of Graves' ophthalmopathy and Graves' hyperthyroidism. The authors amplified TCR beta CDR3 regions from RNA transcripts. First-round RT-PCR used HTBI primers; second-round multiplex PCR followed. TCRdb redid the calling of the multiplex PCR reads with MiXCR, one entry per CDR3 protein. The table lists 900,000 to 1,200,000 distinct CDR3 sequences, about 38% of them singletons. Sequenced input: peripheral blood or thyroid tissue (not recorded which). The receptors were gathered from an adult man with Graves' hyperthyroidism.

The sample holds many counts of this clonotype. This rearrangement joins TRBV6-5 to TRBJ1-1; TRBD1 might be the D (5 bases). The V gene's germline CDR1 is MNHEY and CDR2 SVGAGI. The CDR3 totals 11 residues. V was cut by 6 bases and J by 6 bases, with 8 bases left in between. The CDR3 DNA follows: TGTGCCAGCAGCGGGGCAGCTGAAGCTTTCTTT. Amino acid sequence: CASSGAAEAFF.

The rearrangement links TRBV6-5 to TRBJ2-7; the match to TRBD1 covers 10 bases. With 4 bases clipped from V and 2 bases from J, the junction kept 11 bases outside the gene matches. The CDR3 extends over 17 amino acids. In germline, CDR1 is MNHEY, CDR2 SVGAGI. The CDR3 DNA is TGTGCCAGCAGTTCCCGCACCCTCGGGACAGGGGCCTACGAGCAGTACTTC. Encoded protein: CASSSRTLGTGAYEQYF.

V is TRBV10-2 and J is TRBJ2-7; 10 bases match TRBD2. Germline V gene data show CDR1 as WSHSY and CDR2 as SAAADI. The CDR3 runs 15 residues. V shed 3 bases, J shed 4 bases, and the junction held 6 bases outside the gene matches. Here the CDR3 DNA reads TGCGCCAGCAGTGATAGGCCTAGCGGGAGTTACGAGCAGTACTTC. Translation: CASSDRPSGSYEQYF.

This clonotype showed up many times. The chain joins TRBV14 to TRBJ2-5, with 9 bases aligning to TRBD2. CDR1 and CDR2 from the germline V gene are SGHDN and FVKESK. CDR3 length: 14 residues. V shed 3 bases and J 6 bases; nucleotides not matched to a gene: 5. DNA for the CDR3: TGTGCCAGCAGCCAGCGGGGGGGCAGTAAGACCCAGTACTTC. It is translated as CASSQRGGSKTQYF.

The chain employs TRBV2 and TRBJ2-6; D not resolved. The CDR3 length is 15 residues. Germline loops: CDR1 SNHLY, CDR2 FYNNEI. V lost 4 bases to trimming and J lost 0 bases, with 7 bases between them. CDR3 sequence (DNA): TGTGCCAGCAGTGTGTATCGCTCTGGGGCCAACGTCCTGACTTTC. Its translation: CASSVYRSGANVLTF.

This clonotype was counted at least ten times. The V call is TRBV10-3, the J call TRBJ2-7; no clear D. The germline V gene encodes CDR1 ENHRY and CDR2 SYGVKD. With 7 bases removed from V and 0 bases from J, the gap between germline ends came to 10 bases. The CDR3 runs 13 residues. Here the CDR3 reads CAIKGDSSYEQYF. For the CDR3, the DNA is TGTGCCATCAAGGGCGATAGCTCCTACGAGCAGTACTTC.

This chain joins TRBV3-1 and TRBJ2-2, with 12 bases identical to TRBD2. Unmatched junction bases numbered 6, after V lost 4 bases and J lost 6 bases. This CDR3 contains 16 residues. CDR1 and CDR2 (germline): LGHDT, YNNKEL (reference sequence). The CDR3 here is CASSLSSGGAPGELFF. As DNA, the CDR3 is TGTGCCAGCAGCCTTTCTAGCGGGGGGGCCCCCGGGGAGCTGTTTTTT.

The CDR3 protein is CASKGSGSAGANVLTF. CDR3 DNA: TGCGCCAGCAAGGGTAGCGGATCGGCTGGGGCCAACGTCCTGACTTTC. The chain links TRBV10-2 to TRBJ2-6; tentative D call: TRBD2 (6 bases). The CDR3 runs to 16 residues. Germline CDR1 WSHSY, CDR2 SAAADI. V lost 7 bases and J lost 2, with 15 bases in between.

The chain combines TRBV15 with TRBJ1-6; D not resolved. Germline CDR1 is LNHNV and CDR2 is YYDKDF (reference sequence). V was cut by 3 bases and J by 8 bases, with 11 bases left in between. The CDR3 sequence is 14 residues long. CDR3 amino acids: CATSSSTRDSPLHF. The DNA of the CDR3 is TGTGCCACCAGCAGCTCCACGCGAGATTCACCCCTCCACTTT.

The V call is TRBV11-3, the J call TRBJ2-2, with TRBD2 matching over 9 bases. This CDR3 is 18 amino acids long. Looked up from germline, CDR1 is SGHNT and CDR2 is YENEEA. J was trimmed by 1 base and V by 5 bases; bases with no gene match: 11. The CDR3 sequence is CASSHRPRLAVNTGELFF. The CDR3 coding sequence is TGTGCCAGCAGCCACCGGCCGCGACTAGCGGTGAACACCGGGGAGCTGTTTTTT. Full variable domain (remainder filled in from reference TRBV11-3 and TRBJ2-2): EAGVVQSPRYKIIEKKQPVAFWCNPISGHNTLYWYLQNLGQGPELLIRYENEEAVDDSQLPKDRFSAERLKGVDSTLKIQPAELGDSAVYLCASSHRPRLAVNTGELFFGEGSRLTVL.

This clonotype was seen more than once but under ten times. The chain has TRBV20-1 and TRBJ2-7; tentatively, D is TRBD2 (6 bases). Germline assignment: CDR1 DFQATT and CDR2 SNEGSKA (reference sequence). V lost 6 bases to trimming and J lost 1 base, with 16 bases between them. This CDR3 spans 14 amino acids. CDR3: CSAKGLNISYEQYF. CDR3 coding DNA: TGCAGTGCCAAGGGACTTAATATATCCTACGAGCAGTACTTC.

This clonotype has at least ten counts. This rearrangement joins TRBV7-8 to TRBJ2-7, with D maybe TRBD2 (7 bases). V was cut by 7 bases and J by 7 bases, with 17 bases left in between. Germline CDR1 SGHVS, CDR2 FQNEAQ. The CDR3 is 13 residues long. The CDR3 is CASTRGGATEQYF. Written as DNA, the CDR3 is TGTGCCAGCACCAGAGGGGGGGCGACAGAGCAGTACTTC. Complete variable domain (other parts from reference TRBV7-8 and TRBJ2-7): GAGVSQSPRYKVAKRGQDVALRCDPISGHVSLFWYQQALGQGPEFLTYFQNEAQLDKSGLPSDRFFAERPEGSVSTLKIQRTQQEDSAVYLCASTRGGATEQYFGPGTRLTVT.

This clonotype turned up a few times. J is TRBJ1-6 and V is TRBV28, with D possibly being TRBD1 (5 bases). Per germline, CDR1 MDHEN and CDR2 SYDVKM. CDR3 length: 12 residues. V gave up 6 bases and J gave up 14 bases, with 14 bases separating them. The CDR3 protein is CASSARGGSLHF. The CDR3 DNA reads TGTGCCAGCAGCGCACGGGGGGGGTCCCTCCACTTT.

This clonotype has a count of ten or more. This rearrangement joins TRBV7-9 to TRBJ1-4; the D is unclear. The V gene's germline CDR1 is SEHNR and CDR2 FQNEAQ (reference sequence). The CDR3 has 13 amino acids. V lost 1 base and J 7 bases, leaving 7 bases between the germline ends. In DNA form, the CDR3 reads TGTGCCAGCAGCTTAGGAGAGAGTGAAAAACTGTTTTTT. Translation: CASSLGESEKLFF.

The chain links TRBV25-1 to TRBJ1-6, with D possibly matching TRBD1 (6 bases). Germline lookup yields CDR1 MGHDK and CDR2 SYGVNS. The CDR3 extends over 14 amino acids. V was trimmed by 6 bases and J by 9 bases, leaving 15 bases between them. In nucleotides, the CDR3 is TGTGCCAGCAGCGACCGTAGGGGGAGTTCACCCCTCCACTTT. This encodes CASSDRRGSSPLHF.

This chain connects TRBV10-3 to TRBJ1-1, with 11 bases that match TRBD1. CDR3 length: 19 amino acids. Trimming took 4 bases from V and 4 from J; bases not matched to a gene: 17. CDR1 and CDR2 from the germline V gene are ENHRY and SYGVKD. The CDR3 DNA reads TGTGCCATCAGTGTCCCCCGGGACAGGGGGAGATTAGTGACCACTGAAGCTTTCTTT. It is translated as CAISVPRDRGRLVTTEAFF.

The chain is built from TRBV2 and TRBJ1-1, with 7 nucleotides matching TRBD1. CDR1 is SNHLY and CDR2 is FYNNEI in the germline V gene. The junction had 7 bases not matched to a gene; V was cut back by 3 bases and J by 3 bases. The CDR3 is 15 residues long. In DNA, the CDR3 is TGTGCCAGCAGTGACGACAGGGCGTCCCACACTGAAGCTTTCTTT. It encodes CASSDDRASHTEAFF.

This clonotype has at least ten counts. This chain links TRBV20-1 with TRBJ2-7; TRBD1 aligns across 8 bases. The ends lost 3 bases at V and 5 bases at J; junction bases unmatched: 12. The CDR3 is 15 residues long. The germline CDR1 and CDR2 sequences are DFQATT and SNEGSKA (reference sequence). The CDR3 DNA sequence: TGCAGTGCTAGTCGATCGGACAGGGTTTCCAACGAGCAGTACTTC. It translates to CSASRSDRVSNEQYF.

This clonotype was observed many times. V and J are TRBV29-1 and TRBJ1-4; unclear D gene. V lost 7 bases to trimming and J lost 5 bases, with 8 bases between them. The germline V gene has CDR1 SQVTM and CDR2 ANQGSEA. The CDR3 length is 11 residues. CDR3 sequence: CSGEENEKLFF. The CDR3 nucleotides are TGCAGCGGAGAGGAGAATGAAAAACTGTTTTTT.

This clonotype was detected many times. The V call is TRBV12-3 or TRBV12-4, the J call TRBJ1-2; perhaps TRBD1 as D (6 bases). The V end was cut by 2 bases, the J end by 4 bases, with 14 bases between. CDR3 length: 15 residues. The chain's CDR3 is CASSLPGTLSYGYTF. The CDR3 region has the DNA TGTGCCAGCAGTTTACCTGGGACACTATCCTATGGCTACACCTTC.

Regarding this clonotype: This may be a read error: a much more frequent sequence differs by one nucleotide. The J gene is TRBJ2-7, the V gene TRBV7-2; TRBD1 is a possible D gene (6 bases). CDR3 length equals 16 residues. Trimming removed 8 bases from V and 0 bases from J, with 20 bases in between. CDR1 and CDR2 (germline): SGHTA, FQGNSA. The chain's CDR3 is CASGSGWTELSYEQYF. CDR3 nucleotide sequence: TGTGCCAGCGGCTCGGGGTGGACAGAGCTCTCCTACGAGCAGTACTTC.

The rearrangement joins TRBV5-4 to TRBJ1-1; no reliable D call. Trimming stripped 3 bases from V and 4 bases from J, with 13 bases between. The length of the CDR3 is 14 residues. Germline V gene sequence: CDR1 SGHNT, CDR2 YYREEE (reference sequence). CDR3 coding DNA: TGTGCCAGCAGCTCCGGTGATTGGAGCACTGAAGCTTTCTTT. This gives the protein CASSSGDWSTEAFF.

The chain couples TRBV2 to TRBJ1-4; D ambiguous. Trimming removed 5 bases from V and 8 bases from J, with 9 bases in between. From germline, CDR1 is SNHLY and CDR2 FYNNEI. This CDR3 region has 12 residues. CDR3 residues: CASSTRWEKLFF. The CDR3, as DNA: TGTGCCAGCAGTACAAGGTGGGAAAAACTGTTTTTT.

Details on this clonotype: A much larger clone differs by one base, so this may be a read error. J is TRBJ1-1 and V is TRBV12-3 or TRBV12-4; maybe TRBD1 (5 bases). Trimming left V 5 bases short and J 11 bases short, with 12 bases between. The CDR3 consists of 11 residues. The CDR3: CASSPRADAFF. In nucleotides, the CDR3 is TGTGCCAGCAGTCCCAGGGCGGACGCTTTCTTT.

This clonotype was detected many times. The chain joins TRBV19 to TRBJ1-5, with D possibly being TRBD1 (5 bases). Germline V gene lookup returns CDR1 LNHDA and CDR2 SQIVND (reference sequence). The CDR3 covers 13 residues. V was trimmed by 5 bases and J by 6 bases, leaving 11 bases between them. CDR3 sequence reads: CASSRGGGQPQHF. DNA for the CDR3: TGTGCCAGTAGTCGTGGGGGGGGTCAGCCCCAGCATTTT.

This clonotype appeared a few times. An end of the junction does not agree with germline; a read error may underlie this. J is TRBJ2-7 and V is TRBV19, with a weak D call TRBD1 (5 bases). Germline lookup yields CDR1 LNHDA and CDR2 SQIVND (reference sequence). The CDR3 is 15 amino acids. This CDR3 reads CASSRNQGNSHEQYF. The CDR3 region has the DNA TGTGCCAGTAGTAGGAATCAGGGTAACTCCCACGAGCAGTACTTC.

The chain employs TRBV11-2 and TRBJ2-7; D unresolved. CDR3 length: 12 residues. Germline V gene data show CDR1 as SGHAT and CDR2 as FQNNGV. V lost 0 bases and J lost 6, with 6 bases in between. The chain's CDR3 is CASSLDPREQYF. The CDR3, as DNA: TGTGCCAGCAGCTTAGACCCCCGCGAGCAGTACTTC.

Remarks on this clonotype: No conserved phenylalanine or tryptophan ends this CDR3, so it is likely a read error. Because the CDR3's place on the DNA is in doubt, the DNA is left out and the CDR3 is given as listed by TCRdb. The V gene is TRBV10-2, the J gene TRBJ2-6; the listed D gene, TRBD1, was not tested against the DNA. The CDR3 contains 10 residues when both ends are counted. CDR1 is WSHSY and CDR2 is SAAADI in the germline V gene. CDR3 sequence reads: CATTLDRRDT.